What follows describes a single T cell receptor (beta chain). Its antigen is not identified. The ends were cut back, 0 bases at V and 1 base at J, with 7 bases in the middle. The CDR3 is made up of 15 amino acids. Germline CDR1 and CDR2: MRHNA and SNTAGT. In the original workflow: Across clinicopathological groups, CDR3 differences served as the basis for building a distant-metastasis classifier for papillary thyroid cancer. With MiXCR, TCRdb called clones anew from the PCR reads. It is TCRdb's table, rather than the study itself, that gives the V and J calls and clone size. In the table there are tens of thousands of clones, roughly 28% of which are singletons. These data belong to a study of metastatic and nonmetastatic thyroid tumors. Overall study context: Across peripheral blood and tumor or nodule tissue samples taken from malignant and benign thyroid patients, the repertoires were compared with one another. Study-wide results and limits: Relative to benign nodules, malignant thyroid tumors were reportedly characterized by significantly elevated TCR beta diversity in blood and tumor.

Until they underwent thyroid surgery, no patient had received any treatment. This TCR was sampled from a male donor with papillary thyroid cancer or a benign thyroid nodule (not recorded which). Some clones in this sample may be carry-over from other donors' samples. The chain has TRBV6-4 and TRBJ2-1, with D uncertain. Sequenced: tumor tissue. CDR3 amino acids: CASSDSAESYNEQFF. The DNA of the CDR3 is TGTGCCAGCAGTGACTCGGCGGAGTCCTACAATGAGCAGTTCTTC.